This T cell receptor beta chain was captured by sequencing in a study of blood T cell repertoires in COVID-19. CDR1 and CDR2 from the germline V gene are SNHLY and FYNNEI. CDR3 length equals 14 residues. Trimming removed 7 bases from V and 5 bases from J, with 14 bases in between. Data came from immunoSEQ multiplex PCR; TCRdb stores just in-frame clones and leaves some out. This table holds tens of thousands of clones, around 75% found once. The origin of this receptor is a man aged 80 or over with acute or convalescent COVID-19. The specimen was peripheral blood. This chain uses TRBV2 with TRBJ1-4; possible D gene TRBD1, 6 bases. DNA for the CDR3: TGTGCCAGCATGTTCCAGGGGTCAAATGAAAAACTGTTTTTT. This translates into CASMFQGSNEKLFF.